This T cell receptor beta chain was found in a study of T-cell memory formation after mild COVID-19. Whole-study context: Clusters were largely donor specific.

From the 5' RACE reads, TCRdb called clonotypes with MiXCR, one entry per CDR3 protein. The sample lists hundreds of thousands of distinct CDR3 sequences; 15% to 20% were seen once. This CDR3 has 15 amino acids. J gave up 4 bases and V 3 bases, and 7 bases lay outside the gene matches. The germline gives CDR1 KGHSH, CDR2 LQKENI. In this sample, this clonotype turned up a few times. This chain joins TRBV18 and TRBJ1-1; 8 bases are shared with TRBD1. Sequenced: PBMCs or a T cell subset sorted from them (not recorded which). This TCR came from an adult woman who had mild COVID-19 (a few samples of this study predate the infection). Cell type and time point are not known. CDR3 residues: CASSPNSDRGTEAFF. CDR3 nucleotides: TGTGCCAGCTCACCTAATTCTGACAGGGGCACTGAAGCTTTCTTT.